The rows below give T cell receptor beta chains drawn from one sample of a study of blood T cell repertoires in COVID-19. Here immunoSEQ multiplex PCR was the method, and the copy in TCRdb shows in-frame clones only, minus some. The repertoire has approximately 200,000 clones, approximately 90% of them found once; the top ten carry roughly 4.2%. The source material was peripheral blood. These receptors came from a woman in her twenties or thirties with acute or convalescent COVID-19. The conserved cysteine and the conserved F or W are not part of the CDR3 here. A D gene is named only where the DNA matches it firmly. Expanded clones are given a class, and other clones once, few, many or no size at all.

v_gene	d_gene	abundance	j_gene	CDR3aa
TRBV28	.	.	TRBJ1-5	ASSPGRSRANISPQH
TRBV7-2	.	.	TRBJ1-4	ASSFAGKEKLF
TRBV27	.	.	TRBJ1-5	ASSFRGNQPQH
TRBV3-1/TRBV3-2	.	.	TRBJ2-3	ASGGRGTDTQY
TRBV6-5	.	.	TRBJ1-1	ASSYQPPYSEAF
TRBV5-6	.	.	TRBJ2-7	ASSVFGDIAYEQY
TRBV28	TRBD2	.	TRBJ2-7	ASSFATSGAYEQY
TRBV5-1	.	.	TRBJ1-1	ASSLGVNTEAF
TRBV28	.	.	TRBJ2-1	ASSFEGGNNEQF
TRBV1	.	.	TRBJ2-5	TSSGGRVEQETQY
TRBV27	.	.	TRBJ1-6	ASSLSPAGSLH
TRBV7-8	.	.	TRBJ2-7	ASSSNSRGNYYEQY
TRBV7-9	TRBD1	.	TRBJ1-1	ASSVGQGGTEAF
TRBV6-5	TRBD1	.	TRBJ1-1	ASVPTGSTEAF
TRBV5-4	TRBD2	.	TRBJ2-1	ASSLGGAGGLNEQF
TRBV28	.	few	TRBJ1-2	ASSLTRYYGYT
TRBV2	.	.	TRBJ2-5	ASNQDQETQY
TRBV28	.	.	TRBJ2-1	ASMALISARNEQF
TRBV6-5	.	once	TRBJ1-2	ASSTRDSDYGYT
TRBV6-1	.	.	TRBJ1-2	ASSEAQANYGYT
TRBV30	.	.	TRBJ2-7	AWSVRGSHEQY
TRBV27	.	.	TRBJ2-7	ASSFLGDNSYEQY
TRBV2	.	.	TRBJ2-3	ASNTPSTDTQY
TRBV30	.	.	TRBJ2-7	AWSPNRDAEQY
TRBV29-1	TRBD2	.	TRBJ2-3	SVVSGSWGDTQY
TRBV7-6	.	.	TRBJ2-5	ASSFGDGLETQY
TRBV12-3/TRBV12-4	.	.	TRBJ1-2	ASSLERYGYT
TRBV14	TRBD1	.	TRBJ1-1	ASSPFYGTDTKTF
TRBV2	.	few	TRBJ2-1	ASSVNRDNEQF
TRBV7-6	TRBD1	.	TRBJ2-3	ASSLGRDRGPGDTQY
TRBV25-1	.	few	TRBJ2-1	ASSLSAYYYNEQF
TRBV28	.	.	TRBJ2-5	ASSWLPRPAGETQY
TRBV3-1/TRBV3-2	.	.	TRBJ2-7	ASRLSGLSSYEQY
TRBV11-2	TRBD2	.	TRBJ2-7	ASSSGLAGYEQY
TRBV5-8	.	.	TRBJ1-5	ASSRSAEGQPQH
TRBV7-2	.	many	TRBJ2-2	ARITGIPVSGELF
TRBV13	TRBD2	.	TRBJ2-7	ASSFVAGGVREQY
TRBV28	.	few	TRBJ1-6	ASSGGDSPLH
TRBV12-5	.	.	TRBJ2-5	ASGFGVETQY
TRBV5-4	TRBD1	once	TRBJ2-7	ASSLVTGTGSYEQY
TRBV27	TRBD1	.	TRBJ2-7	ASSFGRGRREQY
TRBV7-2	TRBD2	.	TRBJ2-7	ASQLAGGPTYEQY
TRBV5-6	TRBD2	.	TRBJ2-7	ASSGGRAVYEQY
TRBV7-9	.	few	TRBJ2-2	ATNRANTGELF
TRBV18	TRBD1	.	TRBJ1-5	ASSPIGTAGNQPQH